The next 5 T cell receptor beta chains were all read from a single sample in a study of T cell repertoires in cytomegalovirus infection. One entry per CDR3 protein, called by TCRdb with MiXCR from the reads. The table lists approximately 170,000 distinct CDR3 sequences, about a sixth of them singletons. The sample consisted of CD8+ T cells from PBMCs. These receptors were collected from a human donor in good health (CMV status not recorded). Some clones in this sample may be carry-over from other donors' samples.

This clonotype was observed a handful of times. The CDR3 sequence is CASSSKGPYNEQFF. CDR3 coding DNA: TGTGCCAGCAGCTCCAAAGGCCCGTACAATGAGCAGTTCTTC. The chain links TRBV7-3 to TRBJ2-1; D is unclear. CDR3 size: 14 residues. CDR1 and CDR2 from the germline V gene are SGHTA and FQGTGA. Between the trimmed V and J ends, which lost 4 bases and 4 bases, there was a span of 11 bases.

This clonotype came up a few times. The chain employs TRBV7-2 and TRBJ2-1, with 7 nucleotides matching TRBD2. The V and J ends lost 2 bases and 4 bases, in that order; junction bases with no gene match: 11. The length of the CDR3 is 17 residues. The germline CDR1 and CDR2 sequences are SGHTA and FQGNSA. The CDR3 region has the DNA TGTGCCAGCAGCTTATCGCCTTGGAGCGGGGAATACAATGAGCAGTTCTTC. This gives the protein CASSLSPWSGEYNEQFF.

J is TRBJ2-2 and V is TRBV10-3; no clear D gene. This CDR3 has 12 amino acids. The germline CDR1 and CDR2 sequences are ENHRY and SYGVKD. V lost 0 bases and J 10 bases, leaving 6 bases between the germline ends. The DNA for the CDR3 is TGTGCCATCAGTGAGTCCGGAGTGGAGCTGTTTTTT. The encoded protein is CAISESGVELFF.

V and J are TRBV12-5 and TRBJ1-2; the D gene is possibly TRBD1 (6 bases). V was pared by 6 bases and J by 0 bases, with 11 bases between. The CDR3 loop spans 14 amino acids. Germline assignment: CDR1 LGHNT and CDR2 FRNRAP. CDR3: CASGLGQTNYGYTF. As DNA, the CDR3 is TGTGCTAGTGGCCTCGGACAGACTAACTATGGCTACACCTTC.

This clonotype occurred a few times. V is TRBV6-5 and J is TRBJ2-4, with a possible D match to TRBD1 (5 bases). Trimming removed 2 bases at V and 9 bases at J, with 17 bases between. This CDR3 is 15 amino acids long. Germline loops: CDR1 MNHEY, CDR2 SVGAGI. The CDR3 coding sequence is TGTGCCAGCAGTTACACCACAGGTGGGGATGGCATTCAGTACTTC. Its translation: CASSYTTGGDGIQYF.